This T cell receptor (beta chain) is from a study of somatic mutations in cytotoxic T cells in rheumatoid arthritis (dated by TCRdb to about 2017). With regard to the full study: Before any treatment started and right after they were diagnosed, patients gave peripheral blood samples (about 30 ml EDTA). Some V beta antibody-stained T-cell populations were flow-sorted on a FACSAria II or Sony SH800 at nearly 100% purity, and sorted V beta1+ cells also underwent TCRB sequencing. The study asked whether expanded CD8+ T-cell clones in newly diagnosed, untreated rheumatoid arthritis carry somatic mutations, and used TCRB deep sequencing to characterize clonality. A total of 65 or so rheumatoid arthritis patients and 15 to 20 healthy controls underwent TCRB deep sequencing. Median age was essentially the same in the patient group and the control group.

From the cysteine up to the phenylalanine, the CDR3 has a length of 13 residues. Only CDR3 DNA remains: 39 bases, in frame from the first base. Reading the germline V gene gives CDR1 MNHEY and CDR2 SVGAGI. The junction shows trimming of 2 bases on V and 5 bases on J, plus 10 bases between the germline ends. A note on this clone: It has no known antigen specificity. There are no base qualities to consult, and no much larger clone falls within one base.

Sequencing of TCRB CDR3 was done on genomic DNA with the immunoSEQ assay. The published analysis was carried out like this. Patient CD8+ clones larger than 1% were compared against published virus-specific TCRB sequences, and only a few matched. Analyses were restricted to productive TCRB rearrangements. A clone was defined by a unique TCRB CDR3 sequence, and clonality was computed as a productive clonality index based on Shannon entropy. Repertoire overlap for a pair of samples was computed from each clone's template counts relative to total templates per sample. A correlation with a Spearman r of roughly 0.66 was found between V-gene usage by flow cytometry and V-gene usage by TCRB sequencing. Sourced from immuneACCESS, this table was stored by TCRdb with only in-frame sequences that have V and J called. A share of the clones is absent; for the studies checked, an unresolved V gene accounts for under half, and the remainder has no known explanation. V, J and clone size were drawn from that table, and D and trimming were deduced from the DNA. Within this sample are about 2,200 clones, with about 77% of them counted one time only. The ten largest make up about 45% of the sample.

The investigation overall reported the following: There was no significant difference in CD8+ T-cell clonality between rheumatoid arthritis patients and age-matched healthy controls. The slight TRBV07 underrepresentation in patients was not adjusted for multiple comparisons. It was unknown which antigens the expanded CD8+ clones targeted, and their absence from virus-specific databases did not exclude viral specificity. An increase of CD8+ clonality with age was seen in patients (Spearman r ~ 0.49) but not in healthy controls. In about an eighth of the roughly 65 patients, more than 20% of CD8+ cells belonged to the largest CD8+ clone, while several identical CD8+ TCRB sequences were shared between blood and synovial fluid.

CD4+ and CD8+ cells were isolated by positive magnetic bead selection on an AutoMACS, and purity was checked by flow cytometry. A TCR V beta antibody panel was used in flow cytometry to screen first for clonal expansions, which were then characterized by TCRB deep sequencing of sorted CD8+ fractions. Isolation of peripheral blood mononuclear cells was done through Ficoll-Paque PLUS density gradient separation. DNA was extracted from CD4-enriched, CD8-enriched or PBMC samples with Nucleospin Tissue or Tissue XS kits and quantified with a Qubit 2.0 fluorometer. The rearrangement combines TRBV6-5 with TRBJ2-7; TRBD2 is a possible D gene, resting on 5 matching bases. The source of this sequence is a man in his 70s with rheumatoid arthritis. The sample taken for sequencing was CD8+ T cells sorted from blood. The CDR3 loop reads CASSYGVGDEQYF. The DNA sequence follows: TGTGCCAGCAGTTACGGCGTCGGGGACGAGCAGTACTTC.